The TCR beta chain described here comes from a study of cytomegalovirus exposure and HLA in healthy donors. Primers included in the PCR were 60 Vbeta and 13 Jbeta primers. Generated by immunoSEQ multiplex PCR, the TCRdb table keeps only in-frame clones and is missing some. The profile shows 200,000 to 250,000 clones, approximately 82% of them singletons. CDR1 MNHNS and CDR2 SASEGT come from the germline V gene. The CDR3 covers 14 residues. J gave up 7 bases and V 4 bases, and 3 bases lay outside the gene matches. The source of this sequence is a man aged 18 to 29 in good health and CMV-seronegative. The chain carries TRBV6-1 and TRBJ1-4; 10 bases align to TRBD1. The sample was PBMCs. The CDR3 DNA reads TGTGCCAGCAGTGCCCGGACAGGGGGTGAAAAACTGTTTTTT. It codes for CASSARTGGEKLFF.